These T cell receptor beta chains were read from a single sample in a study of cytomegalovirus exposure and HLA in healthy donors. Data came from immunoSEQ multiplex PCR; TCRdb stores just in-frame clones and leaves some out. The repertoire has fewer than 200,000 clones, around 86% of them found once; the top ten carry roughly 2.7%. The sample consisted of PBMCs. The source is a man younger than 35 in good health and CMV-seropositive. Each CDR3 is given with its conserved first and last residue. Each record gives: clone size, V gene, D gene, J gene, CDR3 protein, CDR3 DNA. A D gene is named only where the DNA matches it firmly. Clone size is given for some rows only: seen once, a few or many times, or a class if the clone is expanded.

few	TRBV10-3	.	TRBJ1-2	CAISDGGYGYTF	TGTGCCATCAGTGACGGCGGGTATGGCTACACCTTC
.	TRBV4-1	TRBD1	TRBJ1-2	CASSQQGQGVSDYGYTF	TGCGCCAGCAGCCAACAAGGACAGGGAGTTTCAGACTATGGCTACACCTTC
.	TRBV27	.	TRBJ2-5	CASSLIGSRETQYF	TGTGCCAGCAGTTTAATCGGGAGTCGGGAGACCCAGTACTTC
.	TRBV28	.	TRBJ1-1	CASSLRVPTEAFF	TGTGCCAGCAGTTTACGCGTCCCTACTGAAGCTTTCTTT
.	TRBV27	TRBD1	TRBJ2-7	CASSGTGGEQYF	TGTGCCAGCAGTGGGACAGGGGGCGAGCAGTACTTC
.	TRBV30	.	TRBJ1-2	CAWSVQTNYGYTF	TGTGCCTGGAGTGTACAAACTAACTATGGCTACACCTTC
.	TRBV28	TRBD1	TRBJ2-7	CASRSGGDYEQYF	TGTGCCAGCAGGTCAGGGGGCGACTACGAGCAGTACTTC
.	TRBV6-6	TRBD2	TRBJ2-1	CASRLRLAGGQGEQFF	TGTGCCAGCAGGCTTCGACTAGCGGGAGGGCAAGGTGAGCAGTTCTTC
.	TRBV9	TRBD1	TRBJ2-7	CASSAGQGFSYEQYF	TGTGCCAGCAGCGCCGGACAGGGGTTCTCCTACGAGCAGTACTTC
.	TRBV6-1	.	TRBJ1-2	CASSEGVVRSGYTF	TGTGCCAGCAGTGAAGGAGTGGTGCGAAGTGGCTACACCTTC
once	TRBV6-6	TRBD2	TRBJ2-3	CASSRTSLNADTQYF	TGTGCCAGCAGTCGGACTAGCTTGAATGCAGATACGCAGTATTTT